This TCR beta chain was identified in a study of blood T cells in healthy people across ages. For the study at large: Roughly one uniquely barcoded beta molecule per two T cells was captured.

Overall study findings and caveats: While age rose, TCR beta diversity per million T cells dropped in a roughly linear way. TCR beta diversity tracked closely with naive T cell percentage.

PCR was performed a second time for roughly 7 to 11 cycles using a sample-barcoded 5' primer and a J-beta primer mix. A template-switch adaptor that had 12 random nucleotides put a tag on each cDNA molecule. TCRdb redid the calling of the 5' RACE reads with MiXCR, one entry per CDR3 protein. The table lists about 780,000 distinct CDR3 sequences, about 47% of them singletons. Germline V CDR1 and CDR2: LGHNA, YSLEER. This CDR3 is 16 amino acids long. V shed 0 bases, J shed 6 bases, and the junction held 8 bases outside the gene matches. Only a few counts were recorded for this clonotype. No antigen is known for it.

This TCR derives from a man at least 80 years old in good health. This chain connects TRBV4-3 to TRBJ2-1; TRBD1 matches at 7 bases. Sequencing was carried out using blood. In nucleotides, the CDR3 is TGCGCCAGCAGCCAAGATCCGGGACAGCTTCGCAATGAGCAGTTCTTC. This gives the protein CASSQDPGQLRNEQFF.